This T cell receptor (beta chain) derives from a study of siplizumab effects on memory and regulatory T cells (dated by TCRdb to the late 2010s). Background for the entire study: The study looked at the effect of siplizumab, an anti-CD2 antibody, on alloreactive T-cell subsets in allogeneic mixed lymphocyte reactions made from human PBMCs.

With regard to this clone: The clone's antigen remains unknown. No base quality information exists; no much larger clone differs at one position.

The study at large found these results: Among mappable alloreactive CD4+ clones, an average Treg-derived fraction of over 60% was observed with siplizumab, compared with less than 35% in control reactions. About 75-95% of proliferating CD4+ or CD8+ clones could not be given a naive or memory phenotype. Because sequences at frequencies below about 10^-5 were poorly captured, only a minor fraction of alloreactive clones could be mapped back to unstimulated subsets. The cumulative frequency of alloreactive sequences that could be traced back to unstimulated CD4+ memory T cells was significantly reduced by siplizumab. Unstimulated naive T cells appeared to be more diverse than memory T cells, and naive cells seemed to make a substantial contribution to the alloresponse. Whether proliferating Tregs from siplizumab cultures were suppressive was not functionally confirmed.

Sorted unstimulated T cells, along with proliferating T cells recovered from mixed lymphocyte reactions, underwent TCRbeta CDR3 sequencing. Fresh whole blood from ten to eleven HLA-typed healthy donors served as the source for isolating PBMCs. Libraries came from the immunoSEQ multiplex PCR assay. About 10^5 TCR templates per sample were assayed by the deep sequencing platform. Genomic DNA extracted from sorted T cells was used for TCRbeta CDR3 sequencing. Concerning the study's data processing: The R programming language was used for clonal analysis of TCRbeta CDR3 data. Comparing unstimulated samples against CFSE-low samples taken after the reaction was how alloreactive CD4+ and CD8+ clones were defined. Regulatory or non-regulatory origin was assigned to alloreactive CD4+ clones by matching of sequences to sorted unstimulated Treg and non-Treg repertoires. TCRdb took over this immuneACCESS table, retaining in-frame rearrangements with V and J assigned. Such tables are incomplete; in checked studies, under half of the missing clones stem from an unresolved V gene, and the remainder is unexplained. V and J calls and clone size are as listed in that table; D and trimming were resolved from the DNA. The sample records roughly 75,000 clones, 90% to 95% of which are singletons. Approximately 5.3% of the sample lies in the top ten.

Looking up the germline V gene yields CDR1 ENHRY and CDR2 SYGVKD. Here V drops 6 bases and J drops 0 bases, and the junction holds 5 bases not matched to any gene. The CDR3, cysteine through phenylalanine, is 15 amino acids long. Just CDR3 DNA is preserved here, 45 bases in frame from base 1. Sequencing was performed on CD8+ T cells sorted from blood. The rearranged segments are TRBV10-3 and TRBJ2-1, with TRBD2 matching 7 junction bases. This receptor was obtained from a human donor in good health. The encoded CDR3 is CAIRTGTNSYNEQFF. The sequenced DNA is TGTGCCATCAGGACCGGGACTAACTCCTACAATGAGCAGTTCTTC.